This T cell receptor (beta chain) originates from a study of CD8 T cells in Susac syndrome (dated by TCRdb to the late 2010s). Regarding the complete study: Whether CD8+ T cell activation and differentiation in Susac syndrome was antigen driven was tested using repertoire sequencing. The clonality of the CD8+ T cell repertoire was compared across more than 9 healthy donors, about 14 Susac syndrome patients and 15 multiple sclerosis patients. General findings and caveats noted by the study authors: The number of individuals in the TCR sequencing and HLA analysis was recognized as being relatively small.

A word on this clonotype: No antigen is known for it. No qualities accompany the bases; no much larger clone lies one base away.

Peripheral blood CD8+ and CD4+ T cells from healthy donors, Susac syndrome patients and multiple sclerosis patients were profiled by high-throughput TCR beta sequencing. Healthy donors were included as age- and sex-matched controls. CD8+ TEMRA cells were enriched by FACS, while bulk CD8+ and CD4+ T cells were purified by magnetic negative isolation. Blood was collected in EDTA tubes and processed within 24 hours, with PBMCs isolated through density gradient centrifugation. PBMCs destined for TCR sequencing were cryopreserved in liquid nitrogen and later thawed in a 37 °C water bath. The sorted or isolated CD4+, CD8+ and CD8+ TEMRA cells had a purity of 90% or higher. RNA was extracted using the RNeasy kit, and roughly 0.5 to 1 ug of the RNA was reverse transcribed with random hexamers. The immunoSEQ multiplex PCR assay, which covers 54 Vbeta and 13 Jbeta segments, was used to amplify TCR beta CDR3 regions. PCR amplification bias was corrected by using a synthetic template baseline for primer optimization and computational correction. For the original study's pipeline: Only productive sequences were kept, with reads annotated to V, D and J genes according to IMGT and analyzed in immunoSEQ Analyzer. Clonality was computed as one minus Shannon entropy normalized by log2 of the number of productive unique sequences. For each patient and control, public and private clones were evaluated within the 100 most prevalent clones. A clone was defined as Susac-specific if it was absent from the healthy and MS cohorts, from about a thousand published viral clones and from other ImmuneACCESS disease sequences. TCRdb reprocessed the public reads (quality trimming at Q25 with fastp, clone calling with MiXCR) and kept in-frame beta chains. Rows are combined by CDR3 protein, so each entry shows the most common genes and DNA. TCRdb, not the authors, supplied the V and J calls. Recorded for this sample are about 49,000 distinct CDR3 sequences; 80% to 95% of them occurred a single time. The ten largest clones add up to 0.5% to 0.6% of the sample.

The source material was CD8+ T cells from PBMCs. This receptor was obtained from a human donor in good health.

The sequenced DNA: TGTGCCAGCAGTTTATCCATCGGACGGACTCGTGGCTACACCTTC. The encoded protein is CASSLSIGRTRGYTF. The V gene is TRBV28 and the J gene is TRBJ1-2; the D gene cannot be resolved reliably. Trimming costs V 1 base and J 7 bases, and their ends lie 16 bases apart. The CDR3 numbers 15 residues from cysteine through phenylalanine. This entry keeps only the CDR3 DNA: 45 bases, framed from base 1. The germline V gene gives CDR1 as MDHEN and CDR2 as SYDVKM.